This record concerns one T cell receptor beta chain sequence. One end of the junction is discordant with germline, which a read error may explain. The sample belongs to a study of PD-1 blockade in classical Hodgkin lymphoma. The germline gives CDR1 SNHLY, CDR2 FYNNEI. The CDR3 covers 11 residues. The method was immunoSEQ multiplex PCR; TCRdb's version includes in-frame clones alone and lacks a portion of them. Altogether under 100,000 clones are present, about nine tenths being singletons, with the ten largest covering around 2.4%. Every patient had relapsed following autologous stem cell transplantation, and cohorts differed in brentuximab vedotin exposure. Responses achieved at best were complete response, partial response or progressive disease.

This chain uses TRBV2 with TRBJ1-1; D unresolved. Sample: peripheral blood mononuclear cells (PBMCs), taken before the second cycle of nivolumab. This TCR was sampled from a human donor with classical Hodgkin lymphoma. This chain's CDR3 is CSTLLHTEAFF. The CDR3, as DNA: TGCTCCACTCTCCTCCACACTGAAGCTTTCTTT.